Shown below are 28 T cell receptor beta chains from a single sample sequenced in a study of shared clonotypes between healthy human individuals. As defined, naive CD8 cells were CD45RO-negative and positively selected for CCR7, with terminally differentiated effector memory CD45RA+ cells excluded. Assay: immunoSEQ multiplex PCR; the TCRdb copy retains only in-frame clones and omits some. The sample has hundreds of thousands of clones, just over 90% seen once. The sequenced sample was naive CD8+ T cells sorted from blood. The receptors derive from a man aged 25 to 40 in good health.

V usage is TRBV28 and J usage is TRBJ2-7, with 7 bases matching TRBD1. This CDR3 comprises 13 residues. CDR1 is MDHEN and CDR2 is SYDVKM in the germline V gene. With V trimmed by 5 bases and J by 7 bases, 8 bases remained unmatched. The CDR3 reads CASSLSSGGEQYF. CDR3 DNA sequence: TGTGCCAGCAGTCTCTCCTCAGGGGGTGAGCAGTACTTC.

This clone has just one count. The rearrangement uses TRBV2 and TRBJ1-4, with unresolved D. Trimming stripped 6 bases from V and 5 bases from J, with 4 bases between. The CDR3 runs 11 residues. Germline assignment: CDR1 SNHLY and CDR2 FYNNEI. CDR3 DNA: TGTGCCAGCAGGGCGAATGAAAAACTGTTTTTT. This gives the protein CASRANEKLFF.

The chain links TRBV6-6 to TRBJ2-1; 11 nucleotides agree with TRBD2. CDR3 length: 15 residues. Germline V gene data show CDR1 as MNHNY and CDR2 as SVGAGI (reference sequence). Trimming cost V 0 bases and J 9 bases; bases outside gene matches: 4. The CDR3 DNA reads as TGTGCCAGCAGTTACTCCACTAGCGGGAGCTTTGAGCAGTTCTTC. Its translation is CASSYSTSGSFEQFF.

The CDR3 bases are TGTGCCAGCAGTTTATACAGCGGGAGCTCCTACAATGAGCAGTTCTTC. It yields the protein CASSLYSGSSYNEQFF. This chain links TRBV13 with TRBJ2-1, with 8 bases lining up with TRBD2. J gave up 0 bases and V 6 bases, and 7 bases lay outside the gene matches. Germline CDR1 is PRHDT and CDR2 is FYEKMQ (reference sequence). This CDR3 contains 16 residues.

CDR3 DNA: TGTGCCAGCAGCATAAGGATACAGGGGTACAATGAGCAGTTCTTC. This codes for CASSIRIQGYNEQFF. The chain is built from TRBV7-3 and TRBJ2-1, with 7 nucleotides matching TRBD1. Germline CDR1 SGHTA, CDR2 FQGTGA. Losses at the gene ends were 5 bases for V and 4 bases for J; bases not matched to a gene: 8. The CDR3 has 15 residues.

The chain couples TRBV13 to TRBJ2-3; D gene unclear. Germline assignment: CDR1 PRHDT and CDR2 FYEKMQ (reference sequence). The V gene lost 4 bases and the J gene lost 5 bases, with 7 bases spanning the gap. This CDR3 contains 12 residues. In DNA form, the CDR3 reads TGTGCCAGCAGCTACCGCGGAGATACGCAGTATTTT. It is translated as CASSYRGDTQYF.

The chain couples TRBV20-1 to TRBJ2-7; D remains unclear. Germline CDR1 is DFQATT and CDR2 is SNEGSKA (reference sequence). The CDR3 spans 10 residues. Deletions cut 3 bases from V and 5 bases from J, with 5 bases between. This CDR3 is CSARINEQYF. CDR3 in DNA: TGCAGTGCTAGGATCAACGAGCAGTACTTC.

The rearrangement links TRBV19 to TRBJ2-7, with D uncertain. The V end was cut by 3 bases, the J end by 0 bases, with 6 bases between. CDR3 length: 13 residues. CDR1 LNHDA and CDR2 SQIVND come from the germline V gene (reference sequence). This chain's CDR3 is CASSIAASYEQYF. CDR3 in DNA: TGTGCCAGTAGTATTGCTGCCTCCTACGAGCAGTACTTC.

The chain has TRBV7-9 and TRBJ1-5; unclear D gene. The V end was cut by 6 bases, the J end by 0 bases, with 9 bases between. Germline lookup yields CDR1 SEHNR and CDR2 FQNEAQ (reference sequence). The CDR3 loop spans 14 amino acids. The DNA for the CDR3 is TGTGCCAGCAGTAACACAGTTAGCAATCAGCCCCAGCATTTT. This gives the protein CASSNTVSNQPQHF.

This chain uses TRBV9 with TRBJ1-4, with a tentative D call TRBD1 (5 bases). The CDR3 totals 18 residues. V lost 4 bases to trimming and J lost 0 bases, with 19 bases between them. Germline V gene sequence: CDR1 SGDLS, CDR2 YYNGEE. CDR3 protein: CASSPEGRNFATNEKLFF. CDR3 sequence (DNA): TGTGCCAGCAGCCCCGAGGGACGGAACTTTGCAACTAATGAAAAACTGTTTTTT.

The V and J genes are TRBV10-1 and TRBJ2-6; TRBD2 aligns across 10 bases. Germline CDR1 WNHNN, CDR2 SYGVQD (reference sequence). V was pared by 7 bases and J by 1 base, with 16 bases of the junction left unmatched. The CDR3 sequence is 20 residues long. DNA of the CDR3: TGCGCCAGCACCCCTCCGCGGGTCTTAGCGGGAGGTTCTGGGGCCAACGTCCTGACTTTC. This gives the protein CASTPPRVLAGGSGANVLTF.

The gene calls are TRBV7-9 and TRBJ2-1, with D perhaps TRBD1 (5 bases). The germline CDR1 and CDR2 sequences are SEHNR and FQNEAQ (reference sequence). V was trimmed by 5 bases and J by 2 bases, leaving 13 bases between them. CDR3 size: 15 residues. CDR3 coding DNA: TGTGCCAGCAGCCACTCGTCAGGGCCCTACAATGAGCAGTTCTTC. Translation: CASSHSSGPYNEQFF. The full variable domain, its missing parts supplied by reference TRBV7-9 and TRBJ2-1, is DTGVSQNPRHKITKRGQNVTFRCDPISEHNRLYWYRQTLGQGPEFLTYFQNEAQLEKSRLLSDRFSAERPKGSFSTLEIQRTEQGDSAMYLCASSHSSGPYNEQFFGPGTRLTVL.

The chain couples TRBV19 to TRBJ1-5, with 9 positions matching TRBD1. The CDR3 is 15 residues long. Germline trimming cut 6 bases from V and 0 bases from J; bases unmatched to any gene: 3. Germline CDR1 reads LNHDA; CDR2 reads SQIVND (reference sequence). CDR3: CASSMTGGSNQPQHF. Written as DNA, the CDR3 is TGTGCCAGTAGCATGACAGGGGGTAGCAATCAGCCCCAGCATTTT.

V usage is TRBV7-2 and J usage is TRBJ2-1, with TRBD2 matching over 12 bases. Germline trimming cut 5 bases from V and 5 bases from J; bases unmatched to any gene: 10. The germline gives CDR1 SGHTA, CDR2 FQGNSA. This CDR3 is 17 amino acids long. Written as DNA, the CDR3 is TGTGCCAGCAGCCTTTCACCTGGGACTAGCGGGCACAATGAGCAGTTCTTC. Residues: CASSLSPGTSGHNEQFF. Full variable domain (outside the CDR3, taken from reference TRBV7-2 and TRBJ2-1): GAGVSQSPSNKVTEKGKDVELRCDPISGHTALYWYRQSLGQGLEFLIYFQGNSAPDKSGLPSDRFSAERTGGSVSTLTIQRTQQEDSAVYLCASSLSPGTSGHNEQFFGPGTRLTVL.

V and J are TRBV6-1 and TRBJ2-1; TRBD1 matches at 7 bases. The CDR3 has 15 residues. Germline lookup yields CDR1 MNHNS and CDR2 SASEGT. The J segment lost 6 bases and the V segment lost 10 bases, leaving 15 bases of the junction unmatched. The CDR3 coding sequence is TGTGCCACCGGGACAGCCGACCCCTGGGGCAATGAGCAGTTCTTC. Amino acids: CATGTADPWGNEQFF.

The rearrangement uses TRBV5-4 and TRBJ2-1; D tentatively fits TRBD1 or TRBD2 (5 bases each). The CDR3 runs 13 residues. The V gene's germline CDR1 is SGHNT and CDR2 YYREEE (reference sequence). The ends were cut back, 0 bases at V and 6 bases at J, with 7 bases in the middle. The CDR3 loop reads CASSLVGTNEQFF. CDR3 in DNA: TGTGCCAGCAGCTTGGTAGGGACCAATGAGCAGTTCTTC.

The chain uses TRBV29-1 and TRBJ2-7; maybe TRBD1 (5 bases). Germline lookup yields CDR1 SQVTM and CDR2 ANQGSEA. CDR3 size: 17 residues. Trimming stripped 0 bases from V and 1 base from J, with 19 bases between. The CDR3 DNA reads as TGCAGCGTTGAAGACCCCGGGCCTACAGGAGCATCCTACGAGCAGTACTTC. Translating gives CSVEDPGPTGASYEQYF.

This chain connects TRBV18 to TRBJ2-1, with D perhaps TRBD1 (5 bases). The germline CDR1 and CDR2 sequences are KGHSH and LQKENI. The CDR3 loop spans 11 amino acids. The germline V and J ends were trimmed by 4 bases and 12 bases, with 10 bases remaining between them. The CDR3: CASSQGLGQFF. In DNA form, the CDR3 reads TGTGCCAGCTCACAGGGGTTAGGGCAGTTCTTC.

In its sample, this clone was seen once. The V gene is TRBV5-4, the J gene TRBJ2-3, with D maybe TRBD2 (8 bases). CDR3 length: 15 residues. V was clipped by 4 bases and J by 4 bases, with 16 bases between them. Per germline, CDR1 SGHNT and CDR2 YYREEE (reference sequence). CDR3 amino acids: CASSPGGLDPDTQYF. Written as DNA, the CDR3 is TGTGCCAGCAGCCCAGGGGGACTAGACCCAGATACGCAGTATTTT.

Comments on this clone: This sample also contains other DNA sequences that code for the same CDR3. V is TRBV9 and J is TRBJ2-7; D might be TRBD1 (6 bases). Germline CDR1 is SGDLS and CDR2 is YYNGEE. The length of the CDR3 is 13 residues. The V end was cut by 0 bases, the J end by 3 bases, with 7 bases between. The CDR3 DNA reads TGTGCCAGCAGCGTAGGACAGGACTACGAGCAGTACTTC. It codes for CASSVGQDYEQYF.

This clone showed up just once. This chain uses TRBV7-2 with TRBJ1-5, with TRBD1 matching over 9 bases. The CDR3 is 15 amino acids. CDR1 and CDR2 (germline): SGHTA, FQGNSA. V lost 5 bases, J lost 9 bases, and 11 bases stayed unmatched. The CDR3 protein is CASSIGTGLGWPQHF. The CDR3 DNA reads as TGTGCCAGCAGCATAGGGACAGGGCTAGGTTGGCCCCAGCATTTT.

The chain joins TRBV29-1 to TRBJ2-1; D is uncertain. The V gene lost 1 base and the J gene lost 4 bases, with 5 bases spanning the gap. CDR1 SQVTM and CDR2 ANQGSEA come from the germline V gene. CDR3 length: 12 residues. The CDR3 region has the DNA TGCAGCGTTGAAGCCCAGTACAATGAGCAGTTCTTC. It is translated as CSVEAQYNEQFF.

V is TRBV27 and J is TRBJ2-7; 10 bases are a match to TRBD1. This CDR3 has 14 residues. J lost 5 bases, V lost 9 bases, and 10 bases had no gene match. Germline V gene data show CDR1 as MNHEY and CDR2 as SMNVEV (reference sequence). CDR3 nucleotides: TGTGCCAGTAGCGACAGGGGGCTGGTCGACGAGCAGTACTTC. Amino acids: CASSDRGLVDEQYF.

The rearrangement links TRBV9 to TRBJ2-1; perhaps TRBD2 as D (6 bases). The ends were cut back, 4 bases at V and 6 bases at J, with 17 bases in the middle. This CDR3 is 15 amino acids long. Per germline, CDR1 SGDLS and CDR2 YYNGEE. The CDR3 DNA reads TGTGCCAGCAGCCATGGTGGAGGGCTCCTCAATGAGCAGTTCTTC. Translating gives CASSHGGGLLNEQFF.

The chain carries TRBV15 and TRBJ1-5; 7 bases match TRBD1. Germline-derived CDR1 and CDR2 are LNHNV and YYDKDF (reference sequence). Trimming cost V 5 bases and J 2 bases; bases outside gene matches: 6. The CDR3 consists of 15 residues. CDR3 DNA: TGTGCCACCAGCGCCGGGACAGCAGGCAATCAGCCCCAGCATTTT. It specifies CATSAGTAGNQPQHF.

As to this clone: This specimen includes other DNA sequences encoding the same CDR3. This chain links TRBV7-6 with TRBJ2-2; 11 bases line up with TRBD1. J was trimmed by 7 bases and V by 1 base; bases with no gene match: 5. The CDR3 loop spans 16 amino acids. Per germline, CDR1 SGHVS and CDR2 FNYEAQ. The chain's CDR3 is CASSLGTGGVGGELFF. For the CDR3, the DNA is TGTGCCAGCAGCTTAGGGACAGGGGGCGTTGGCGGGGAGCTGTTTTTT.

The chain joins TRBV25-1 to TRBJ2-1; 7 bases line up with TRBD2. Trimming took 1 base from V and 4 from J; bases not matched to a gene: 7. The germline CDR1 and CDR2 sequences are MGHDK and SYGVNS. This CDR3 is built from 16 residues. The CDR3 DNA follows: TGTGCCAGCAGTGAATCCCGTCTAGCGGTGTACAATGAGCAGTTCTTC. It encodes CASSESRLAVYNEQFF.

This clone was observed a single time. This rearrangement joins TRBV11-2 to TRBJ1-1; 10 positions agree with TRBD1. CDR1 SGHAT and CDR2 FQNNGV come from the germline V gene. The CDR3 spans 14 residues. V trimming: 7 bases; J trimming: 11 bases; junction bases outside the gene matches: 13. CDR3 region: CASNPPDRGRDAFF. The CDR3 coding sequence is TGTGCCAGCAACCCCCCAGACAGGGGGCGAGACGCTTTCTTT.